Below are 32 T cell receptor beta chains sequenced from a single sample in a study of T cells in women clearing cervical HPV infection. Sequencing used immunoSEQ multiplex PCR; TCRdb keeps in-frame clones, though not all of them. The sample includes some 33,000 clones. Sample: blood buffy coat. The receptors derive from a woman between 18 and 75 years old with a cervical HPV16 infection that either progressed to CIN3+ or cleared (not recorded which).

As to this clone: The read falls 3 residues short of the CDR3 end, and the missing part is taken from the germline J gene. This rearrangement joins TRBV7-9 to TRBJ1-2; TRBD1 aligns across 8 bases. Germline CDR1 and CDR2: SEHNR and FQNEAQ (reference sequence). The length of the CDR3 is 14 residues. V lost 4 bases and J lost 5; bases outside the gene matches: 6. CDR3 region: CASSSPGQVYGYTF. The CDR3 bases that were read are TGTGCCAGCAGCTCACCGGGACAGGTTTATGGC. Drawing the rest from reference TRBV7-9 and TRBJ1-2, the complete variable domain is DTGVSQNPRHKITKRGQNVTFRCDPISEHNRLYWYRQTLGQGPEFLTYFQNEAQLEKSRLLSDRFSAERPKGSFSTLEIQRTEQGDSAMYLCASSSPGQVYGYTFGSGTRLTVV.

About this clone: The CDR3 end is not reached by the read, which stops 3 residues before it; the germline J gene fills it in. The chain uses TRBV7-2 and TRBJ2-1; the D gene is possibly TRBD2 (5 bases). The V gene lost 2 bases and the J gene lost 3 bases, with 11 bases spanning the gap. The germline V gene has CDR1 SGHTA and CDR2 FQGNSA. The CDR3 is 15 residues long. CDR3 DNA (partial): TGTGCCAGCAGCTTACGGCGGGCCGACTACAATGAG. This codes for CASSLRRADYNE. The entire CDR3 protein reads CASSLRRADYNEQFF.

Frequency places this clone as medium-sized (0.01 to 0.1%). The CDR3 end is not reached by the read, which stops 3 residues before it; the germline J gene fills it in. The chain employs TRBV12-3 or TRBV12-4 and TRBJ2-2, with 8 bases matching TRBD1. The CDR3 extends over 15 amino acids. J was trimmed by 4 bases and V by 2 bases; bases with no gene match: 3. The CDR3 region is CASSLKGQGTGELFF. CDR3 DNA, as far as it was read: TGTGCCAGCAGTTTAAAAGGACAGGGCACCGGGGAG.

This clone ranks as medium-sized (0.01 to 0.1%) in terms of frequency. The CDR3 sequence: CSASELARYSDTQYF. CDR3 DNA (partial): TGCAGTGCTAGTGAACTAGCTCGATATTCGGATACG. V gene TRBV20-1 combines with J gene TRBJ2-3; D is perhaps TRBD2 (6 bases). The missing CDR3 end, 3 residues past where the read stops, is filled in from the germline J gene. The CDR3 covers 15 residues. V was shortened by 3 bases and J by 6 bases, with 19 bases between the two germline ends. Germline CDR1 DFQATT, CDR2 SNEGSKA (reference sequence).

Comments on this clone: From the germline J gene comes the end of the CDR3, since the read stops 3 residues before it. This chain joins TRBV28 and TRBJ2-7, with 9 positions matching TRBD1. Unmatched junction bases numbered 6, after V lost 5 bases and J lost 1 base. CDR1 and CDR2 (germline): MDHEN, SYDVKM. The CDR3 is made up of 15 amino acids. CDR3 sequence: CASSPGDRVSYEQYF. Partial CDR3 DNA: TGTGCCAGCAGTCCCGGGGACAGGGTTTCCTACGAG.

With respect to this clone: Coverage ceases 3 residues before the CDR3 finishes, and the germline J gene fills in the end. V usage is TRBV12-3 or TRBV12-4 and J usage is TRBJ2-2, with 11 bases lining up with TRBD1. Trimming cost V 5 bases and J 4 bases; bases outside gene matches: 3. This CDR3 contains 15 residues. CDR3 residues: CASSLGQGGTGELFF. Partial CDR3 DNA: TGTGCCAGCAGTCTGGGACAGGGGGGCACCGGGGAG.

A word on this clone: The read finishes 3 residues shy of the CDR3 end, and the germline J gene is used to complete it. The V and J genes are TRBV20-1 and TRBJ2-3; 7 bases are shared with TRBD2. After removal of 0 bases from V and 1 base from J, the junction contained 7 bases not matched to a gene. This CDR3 has 16 amino acids. Germline V gene data show CDR1 as DFQATT and CDR2 as SNEGSKA (reference sequence). Incomplete CDR3 DNA: TGCAGTGCTAGAGATCCCAGGGCGGGGGGCACAGATACG. Amino acid sequence: CSARDPRAGGTDT. The CDR3, in full, reads CSARDPRAGGTDTQYF.

Remarks on this clone: The read terminates 3 residues ahead of where the CDR3 ends, so the germline J gene completes it. The gene calls are TRBV7-3 and TRBJ2-1; 7 bases align to TRBD2. Germline V CDR1 and CDR2: SGHTA, FQGTGA. The CDR3 has 15 amino acids. The V segment lost 3 bases and the J segment 7 bases; nucleotides outside the gene matches: 9. The CDR3 DNA, read in part, is TGTGCCAGCAGCTTTGTTGGCGGGGGAGTAAATGAG. It is translated as CASSFVGGGVNE. The whole CDR3 protein reads CASSFVGGGVNEQFF.

As for this clone: With the read ending 3 residues before the CDR3 end, the germline J gene is used to fill in that end. The chain uses TRBV19 and TRBJ2-2, with D tentatively TRBD1 (5 bases). Trimming left V 9 bases short and J 1 base short, with 12 bases between. This CDR3 has 14 residues. CDR1 and CDR2 (germline): LNHDA, SQIVND (reference sequence). CDR3 in amino acids: CASTKTGNTGELFF. The sequenced CDR3 bases are TGTGCCAGCACAAAAACAGGGAACACCGGGGAG.

Remarks on this clone: The CDR3 end is not reached by the read, which stops 3 residues before it; the germline J gene fills it in. The rearrangement joins TRBV28 to TRBJ1-2; D unresolved. There are 11 residues in the CDR3. Deletions cut 4 bases from V and 7 bases from J, with 7 bases between. Germline V gene sequence: CDR1 MDHEN, CDR2 SYDVKM. The CDR3 DNA, read in part, is TGTGCCAGCAGTTATGAGGTTGGC. Translation: CASSYEVG. In full, the CDR3 is CASSYEVGYTF.

As to this clone: With the read ending 3 residues before the CDR3 end, the germline J gene is used to fill in that end. This sequence joins TRBV5-1 and TRBJ2-3; 12 nucleotides line up with TRBD2. Per the germline V gene, CDR1 is SGHRS and CDR2 is YFSETQ. The CDR3 runs 16 residues. Trimming cost V 4 bases and J 2 bases; bases outside gene matches: 5. Partial CDR3 DNA: TGCGCCAGCAGCCTCCGGACTAGCGGGGCCACAGATACG. Its translation: CASSLRTSGATDT. The CDR3 as a whole reads CASSLRTSGATDTQYF.

On this clone: The DNA ends 3 residues before the CDR3 does, and the rest of the CDR3 is filled in from the germline J gene. The V call is TRBV7-9, the J call TRBJ1-2; D remains unclear. The CDR3 covers 15 residues. Germline CDR1 SEHNR, CDR2 FQNEAQ (reference sequence). CDR3 DNA, as far as it was read: TGTGCCAGCAGCTTTAGCGGGATCTCCTACAATGAC. This codes for CASSFSGISYND. The entire CDR3 reads CASSFSGISYNDYTF. The whole variable domain, filled in from reference TRBV7-9 and TRBJ1-2, reads DTGVSQNPRHKITKRGQNVTFRCDPISEHNRLYWYRQTLGQGPEFLTYFQNEAQLEKSRLLSDRFSAERPKGSFSTLEIQRTEQGDSAMYLCASSFSGISYNDYTFGSGTRLTVV.

Turning to this clone: The read ends 3 residues shy of where the CDR3 ends; the end is completed using the germline J gene. This chain connects TRBV6-1 to TRBJ1-4; the match to TRBD1 covers 9 bases. Germline V CDR1 and CDR2: MNHNS, SASEGT. V shed 2 bases, J shed 6 bases, and the junction held 1 base outside the gene matches. This CDR3 contains 14 residues. The part of the CDR3 DNA that was read is TGTGCCAGCAGTGAACGGGACAGGGATGAAAAA. Amino acid sequence: CASSERDRDEK. The full CDR3 protein reads CASSERDRDEKLFF.

As concerns this clone: Read sequence stops 3 residues before the CDR3 end, and the germline J gene provides the missing end. The chain recombines TRBV2 with TRBJ2-1, with 7 bases that match TRBD2. V was pared by 8 bases and J by 2 bases, with 3 bases of the junction left unmatched. The CDR3 is made up of 13 amino acids. Germline V gene lookup returns CDR1 SNHLY and CDR2 FYNNEI. This chain's CDR3 is CASLLAAYNEQFF. The CDR3 DNA, read in part, is TGTGCCAGCCTCCTAGCGGCCTACAATGAG. The whole variable domain, remainder taken from reference TRBV2 and TRBJ2-1, is EPEVTQTPSHQVTQMGQEVILRCVPISNHLYFYWYRQILGQKVEFLVSFYNNEISEKSEIFDDQFSVERPDGSNFTLKIRSTKLEDSAMYFCASLLAAYNEQFFGPGTRLTVL.

On this clone: Read coverage stops 3 residues before the CDR3 terminus; the germline J gene supplies the remainder. The rearrangement joins TRBV28 to TRBJ1-1; 8 bases are shared with TRBD1. This CDR3 spans 13 amino acids. The germline CDR1 and CDR2 sequences are MDHEN and SYDVKM. Trimming at V came to 5 bases and at J to 5 bases, leaving 4 bases not matched to a gene. This CDR3 is CASSTQGGTEAFF. The sequenced CDR3 bases are TGTGCCAGCAGTACACAGGGGGGAACTGAA. Full variable domain (outside the CDR3, taken from reference TRBV28 and TRBJ1-1): DVKVTQSSRYLVKRTGEKVFLECVQDMDHENMFWYRQDPGLGLRLIYFSYDVKMKEKGDIPEGYSVSREKKERFSLILESASTNQTSMYLCASSTQGGTEAFFGQGTRLTVV.

Comment on this clone: With the read ending 3 residues before the CDR3 end, the germline J gene is used to fill in that end. The chain carries TRBV30 and TRBJ1-2, with TRBD1 as a possible D gene (5 bases). Germline CDR1 reads GTSNPN; CDR2 reads SVGIG (reference sequence). The CDR3 sequence is 13 residues long. CDR3 bases read: TGTGCCTGGAGTAGGGGAAGGGAGAACGAC. It codes for CAWSRGREND. The whole CDR3 sequence reads CAWSRGRENDYTF.

Concerning this clone: The read stops 3 residues short of the end of the CDR3; the missing end is completed from the germline J gene. The chain uses TRBV7-9 and TRBJ1-2, with D unresolved. This CDR3 is built from 13 residues. Germline CDR1 and CDR2: SEHNR and FQNEAQ (reference sequence). The CDR3 protein is CASSLRLSYDYTF. The covered CDR3 bases are TGTGCCAGCAGCCTGCGTCTCTCCTACGAC.

About this clone itself: The read ends 3 residues before the CDR3 terminus; that terminus is restored from the germline J gene. The chain is built from TRBV5-1 and TRBJ1-2; a weak D match, TRBD1 (6 bases). V was clipped by 0 bases and J by 5 bases, with 11 bases between them. Germline V CDR1 and CDR2: SGHRS, YFSETQ. This CDR3 is 14 amino acids long. The covered CDR3 bases are TGCGCCAGCAGCTTGGACGGGGGGGCATATGGC. Protein: CASSLDGGAYG. In full, the CDR3 reads CASSLDGGAYGYTF.

With respect to this clone: The sequenced fragment ends 3 residues before the CDR3 boundary, so the rest is inferred from the germline J gene. This chain connects TRBV19 to TRBJ2-5, with 7 positions matching TRBD1. Germline CDR1 LNHDA, CDR2 SQIVND (reference sequence). The CDR3 totals 15 residues. With 5 bases clipped from V and 2 bases from J, the junction kept 8 bases outside the gene matches. This CDR3 is CASSAWDSQQETQYF. The covered CDR3 bases are TGTGCCAGTAGTGCGTGGGACAGCCAGCAAGAGACC. Complete variable domain (other parts from reference TRBV19 and TRBJ2-5): DGGITQSPKYLFRKEGQNVTLSCEQNLNHDAMYWYRQDPGQGLRLIYYSQIVNDFQKGDIAEGYSVSREKKESFPLTVTSAQKNPTAFYLCASSAWDSQQETQYFGPGTRLLVL.

In the case of this clone: Sequencing ends 3 residues short of the CDR3 end; the germline J gene provides the rest. The chain carries TRBV30 and TRBJ1-5; D remains unclear. The CDR3 consists of 15 residues. V shed 0 bases and J shed 0 bases, with 9 bases lying between them. CDR1 is GTSNPN and CDR2 is SVGIG in the germline V gene (reference sequence). CDR3 sequence: CAWSVAGISNQPQHF. The DNA read from the CDR3 is TGTGCCTGGAGTGTAGCGGGGATTAGCAATCAGCCC.

In regard to this clone: Read data end 3 residues before the CDR3 end; the end is taken from the germline J gene. This chain links TRBV19 with TRBJ1-5; D call uncertain. Germline assignment: CDR1 LNHDA and CDR2 SQIVND (reference sequence). Deletions cut 3 bases from V and 0 bases from J, with 9 bases between. CDR3 length equals 15 residues. The DNA read from the CDR3 is TGTGCCAGTAGTATTGCGGGGTATAGCAATCAGCCC. Encoded protein: CASSIAGYSNQP. The full CDR3 reads CASSIAGYSNQPQHF.

About this clone itself: The DNA ends 3 residues before the CDR3 does, and the rest of the CDR3 is filled in from the germline J gene. The V call is TRBV2, the J call TRBJ1-5; D call uncertain. The V end lost 3 bases, the J end lost 0 bases, and 9 bases lay between the germline ends. Germline V gene lookup returns CDR1 SNHLY and CDR2 FYNNEI. This CDR3 has 15 amino acids. The DNA read from the CDR3 is TGTGCCAGCAGTGACGGGGATTATAGCAATCAGCCC. Encoded protein: CASSDGDYSNQP. Given in full, the CDR3 is CASSDGDYSNQPQHF.

Of note for this clone: Read data end 3 residues before the CDR3 end; the end is taken from the germline J gene. The chain is built from TRBV7-2 and TRBJ2-4; D perhaps matches TRBD1 (5 bases). This CDR3 is built from 15 residues. Per germline, CDR1 SGHTA and CDR2 FQGNSA. This CDR3 reads CASSLGAWQGYGQYF. CDR3 DNA (partial): TGTGCCAGCAGCTTAGGGGCGTGGCAGGGCTATGGT.

On this clone itself: The read ends 3 residues early relative to the CDR3; the germline J gene fills the gap. The chain links TRBV5-1 to TRBJ1-6; 9 nucleotides line up with TRBD1. The CDR3 extends over 15 amino acids. V dropped 4 bases and J dropped 7; count of bases not matched to a gene: 6. Germline V lookup: CDR1 SGHRS, CDR2 YFSETQ. The CDR3 DNA, read in part, is TGCGCCAGCAGCCTAAGACAGGGGGGCAATTCACCC. Its translation: CASSLRQGGNSP. The entire CDR3 sequence reads CASSLRQGGNSPLHF.

Regarding this clone: The read falls 3 residues short of the CDR3 end, and the missing part is taken from the germline J gene. V usage is TRBV7-9 and J usage is TRBJ2-1; no definite D call. This CDR3 is 15 amino acids long. V lost 7 bases and J 6 bases, leaving 19 bases between the germline ends. The germline V gene encodes CDR1 SEHNR and CDR2 FQNEAQ (reference sequence). CDR3 DNA (partial): TGTGCCAGCATCTCGGTAGCTAAACGCGTCAATGAG. The encoded protein is CASISVAKRVNE. The full-length CDR3 reads as CASISVAKRVNEQFF.

Note on this clone: The read ends 3 residues before the CDR3 terminus; that terminus is restored from the germline J gene. V is TRBV5-1 and J is TRBJ2-1; 11 bases agree with TRBD1. The length of the CDR3 is 16 residues. Germline V gene lookup returns CDR1 SGHRS and CDR2 YFSETQ. V lost 4 bases and J lost 3; bases outside the gene matches: 6. The CDR3 loop reads CASSGAGTGGYNEQFF. CDR3 DNA, as far as it was read: TGCGCCAGCAGCGGAGCCGGGACAGGGGGCTACAATGAG. Variable domain in full (rest from reference TRBV5-1 and TRBJ2-1): KAGVTQTPRYLIKTRGQQVTLSCSPISGHRSVSWYQQTPGQGLQFLFEYFSETQRNKGNFPGRFSGRQFSNSRSEMNVSTLELGDSALYLCASSGAGTGGYNEQFFGPGTRLTVL.

To note about this clone: The read terminates 3 residues before the CDR3 end, so the remaining end is supplied by the germline J gene. This chain joins TRBV28 and TRBJ2-7, with D perhaps matching TRBD2 (6 bases). Germline values: CDR1 MDHEN, CDR2 SYDVKM. V was trimmed by 8 bases and J by 3 bases, leaving 14 bases between them. The CDR3 loop spans 13 amino acids. CDR3: CASSSPAGYEQYF. CDR3 bases read: TGTGCCAGCTCCTCCCCAGCGGGCTACGAG.

Note on this clone: The CDR3 end is not reached by the read, which stops 3 residues before it; the germline J gene fills it in. The J gene is TRBJ2-3, the V gene TRBV7-2, with 7 bases identical to TRBD2. V was clipped by 5 bases and J by 2 bases; unmatched bases: 7. This CDR3 has 15 residues. Germline V gene sequence: CDR1 SGHTA, CDR2 FQGNSA. The sequenced part of the CDR3 DNA is TGTGCCAGCAGCATCTCAGCGGGGTCCACAGATACG. Encoded protein: CASSISAGSTDT. The complete CDR3 protein is CASSISAGSTDTQYF.

Details on this clone: From the germline J gene comes the end of the CDR3, since the read stops 3 residues before it. The rearrangement uses TRBV19 and TRBJ2-3; D gene unclear. Trimming removed 0 bases from V and 5 bases from J, with 6 bases in between. The germline CDR1 and CDR2 sequences are LNHDA and SQIVND (reference sequence). This CDR3 comprises 13 residues. The CDR3 loop is CASSIDREDTQYF. Incomplete CDR3 DNA: TGTGCCAGTAGTATAGATAGAGAAGATACG.

About this clone itself: The read ends 3 residues shy of where the CDR3 ends; the end is completed using the germline J gene. The chain uses TRBV20-1 and TRBJ2-1, with a possible D match to TRBD1 (5 bases). This CDR3 has 15 amino acids. From germline, CDR1 is DFQATT and CDR2 SNEGSKA (reference sequence). V was shortened by 0 bases and J by 7 bases, with 16 bases between the two germline ends. The covered CDR3 bases are TGCAGTGCTAGAGAAATCCGAAAGGGGAAAAATGAG. As protein: CSAREIRKGKNE. The complete CDR3 protein is CSAREIRKGKNEQFF.

As regards this clone: The CDR3 is cut off 3 residues early in the read; its end comes from the germline J gene. The rearrangement joins TRBV2 to TRBJ2-3; 14 nucleotides agree with TRBD2. This CDR3 region has 14 residues. Germline assignment: CDR1 SNHLY and CDR2 FYNNEI. The CDR3 is CASGTSGSYETQYF. The covered CDR3 bases are TGTGCCAGCGGGACTAGCGGGAGTTATGAGACG.

Concerning this clone: The CDR3 end falls 3 residues outside the read, so it is completed with the germline J gene. The chain has TRBV7-2 and TRBJ2-2; TRBD2 matches 9 bases. Looked up from germline, CDR1 is SGHTA and CDR2 is FQGNSA. There are 15 residues in the CDR3. V shed 7 bases and J 1 base; nucleotides not matched to a gene: 4. The CDR3 here is CASKGAGGNTGELFF. The sequenced part of the CDR3 DNA is TGTGCCAGCAAAGGAGCGGGGGGGAACACCGGGGAG.